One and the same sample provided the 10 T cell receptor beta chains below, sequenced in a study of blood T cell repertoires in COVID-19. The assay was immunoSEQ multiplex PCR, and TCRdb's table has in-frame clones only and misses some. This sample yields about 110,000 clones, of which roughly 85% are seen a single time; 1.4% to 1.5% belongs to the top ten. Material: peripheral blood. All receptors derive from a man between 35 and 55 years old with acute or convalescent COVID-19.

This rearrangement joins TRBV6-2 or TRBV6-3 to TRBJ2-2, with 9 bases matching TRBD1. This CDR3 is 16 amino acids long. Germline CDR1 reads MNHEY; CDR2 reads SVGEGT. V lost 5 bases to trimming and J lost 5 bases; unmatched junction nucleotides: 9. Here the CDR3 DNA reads TGTGCCAGCAGTCCCCCCGGGACAGGGATGACCGGGGAGCTGTTTTTT. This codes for CASSPPGTGMTGELFF.

DNA for the CDR3: TGTGCCAGCAGTCTGAGCGGGAGATCCTACAATGAGCAGTTCTTC. Translation: CASSLSGRSYNEQFF. The chain employs TRBV6-5 and TRBJ2-1, with 8 bases identical to TRBD2. Germline CDR1 reads MNHEY; CDR2 reads SVGAGI. The junction had 4 bases not matched to a gene; V was cut back by 5 bases and J by 1 base. The CDR3 length is 15 residues.

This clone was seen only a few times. The CDR3 region has the DNA TGTGCCAGCAGCCCAAACAGGGTGGGAGATACGCAGTATTTT. As protein: CASSPNRVGDTQYF. V and J are TRBV7-8 and TRBJ2-3; a weak D match, TRBD1 (6 bases). CDR3 length: 14 residues. Germline assignment: CDR1 SGHVS and CDR2 FQNEAQ. V dropped 5 bases and J dropped 5 bases, with 14 bases sitting between them. Drawing the rest from reference TRBV7-8 and TRBJ2-3, the complete variable domain is GAGVSQSPRYKVAKRGQDVALRCDPISGHVSLFWYQQALGQGPEFLTYFQNEAQLDKSGLPSDRFFAERPEGSVSTLKIQRTQQEDSAVYLCASSPNRVGDTQYFGPGTRLTVL.

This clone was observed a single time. CDR3 in amino acids: CASREYEQYF. CDR3 DNA: TGTGCCAGCAGAGAGTACGAGCAGTACTTC. The J gene is TRBJ2-7, the V gene TRBV2; D remains unclear. The CDR3 is 10 residues long. Per germline, CDR1 SNHLY and CDR2 FYNNEI. The V end was cut by 6 bases, the J end by 4 bases, with 4 bases between.

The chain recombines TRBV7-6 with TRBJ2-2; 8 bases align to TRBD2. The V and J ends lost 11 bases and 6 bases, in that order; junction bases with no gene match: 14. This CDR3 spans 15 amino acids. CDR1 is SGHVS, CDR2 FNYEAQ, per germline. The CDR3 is CALGGPGTRAGELFF. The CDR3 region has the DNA TGTGCCCTCGGGGGCCCCGGGACTAGGGCCGGGGAGCTGTTTTTT.

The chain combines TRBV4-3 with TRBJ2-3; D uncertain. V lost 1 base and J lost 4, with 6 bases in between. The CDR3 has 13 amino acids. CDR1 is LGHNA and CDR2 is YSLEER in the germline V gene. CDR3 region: CASSQALADTQYF. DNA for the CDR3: TGCGCCAGCAGCCAAGCACTGGCAGATACGCAGTATTTT.

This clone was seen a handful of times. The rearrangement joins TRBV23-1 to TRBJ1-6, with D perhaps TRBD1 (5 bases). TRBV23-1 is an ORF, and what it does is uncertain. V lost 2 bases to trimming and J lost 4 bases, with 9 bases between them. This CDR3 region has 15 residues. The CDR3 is CASSQGQGYNSPLHF. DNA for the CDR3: TGCGCCAGCAGTCAAGGGCAGGGATATAATTCACCCCTCCACTTT.

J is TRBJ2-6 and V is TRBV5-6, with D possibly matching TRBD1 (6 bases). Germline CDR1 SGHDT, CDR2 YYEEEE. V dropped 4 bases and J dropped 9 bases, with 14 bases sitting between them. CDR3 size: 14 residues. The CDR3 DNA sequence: TGTGCCAGCAGCCCCCAGGGGATTCGCAACGTCCTGACTTTC. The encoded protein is CASSPQGIRNVLTF. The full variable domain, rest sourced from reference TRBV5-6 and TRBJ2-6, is DAGVTQSPTHLIKTRGQQVTLRCSPKSGHDTVSWYQQALGQGPQFIFQYYEEEERQRGNFPDRFSGHQFPNYSSELNVNALLLGDSALYLCASSPQGIRNVLTFGAGSRLTVL.

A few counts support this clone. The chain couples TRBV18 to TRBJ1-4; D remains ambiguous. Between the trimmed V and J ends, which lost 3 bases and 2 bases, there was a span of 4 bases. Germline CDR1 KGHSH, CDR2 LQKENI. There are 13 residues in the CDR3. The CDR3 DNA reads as TGTGCCAGCTCACCTGGCACTAATGAAAAACTGTTTTTT. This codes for CASSPGTNEKLFF. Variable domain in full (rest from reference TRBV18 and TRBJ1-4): NAGVMQNPRHLVRRRGQEARLRCSPMKGHSHVYWYRQLPEEGLKFMVYLQKENIIDESGMPKERFSAEFPKEGPSILRIQQVVRGDSAAYFCASSPGTNEKLFFGSGTQLSVL.

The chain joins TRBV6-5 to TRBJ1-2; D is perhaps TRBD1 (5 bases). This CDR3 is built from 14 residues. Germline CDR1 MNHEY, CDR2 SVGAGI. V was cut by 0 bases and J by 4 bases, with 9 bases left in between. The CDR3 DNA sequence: TGTGCCAGCAGTTACTCCCGGCAGGGCTATGGCTACACCTTC. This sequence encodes CASSYSRQGYGYTF.